These 27 T cell receptor beta chains came from one sample sequenced in a study of T cells in women clearing cervical HPV infection. The assay was immunoSEQ multiplex PCR, and TCRdb's table has in-frame clones only and misses some. The sample table includes tens of thousands of clones. The sequenced sample was blood buffy coat. The receptors stem from a woman between 18 and 70 years old with a cervical HPV16 infection that either progressed to CIN3+ or cleared (not recorded which).

A remark on this clone: The read ends 3 residues before the CDR3 terminus; that terminus is restored from the germline J gene. V usage is TRBV6-2 or TRBV6-3 and J usage is TRBJ2-6; TRBD1 aligns across 9 bases. With V trimmed by 4 bases and J by 4 bases, 8 bases remained unmatched. The germline gives CDR1 MNHEY, CDR2 SVGEGT. This CDR3 region has 17 residues. The part of the CDR3 DNA that was read is TGTGCCAGCAGTTCCGCACAGGGGGCGCCAGGGGCCAACGTC. Translating it yields CASSSAQGAPGANV. The whole CDR3 region reads CASSSAQGAPGANVLTF.

Notes on this clone: The read gets to within 3 residues of the CDR3 end, and the germline J gene fills in the rest. The J gene is TRBJ1-6, the V gene TRBV13; 10 positions match TRBD1. After removal of 3 bases from V and 1 base from J, the junction contained 3 bases not matched to a gene. The CDR3 is made up of 17 amino acids. Germline V gene sequence: CDR1 PRHDT, CDR2 FYEKMQ (reference sequence). The CDR3 is CASSFGTGESYNSPLHF. CDR3 bases read: TGTGCCAGCAGCTTCGGGACAGGGGAATCCTATAATTCACCC.

CDR3 amino acids: CASSPSESDTQYF. The sequenced part of the CDR3 DNA is TGTGCCAGCAGTCCTAGTGAATCAGATACG. This chain uses TRBV6-4 with TRBJ2-3; no definite D call. Read coverage stops 3 residues before the CDR3 terminus; the germline J gene supplies the remainder. The CDR3 sequence is 13 residues long. The germline V gene has CDR1 MRHNA and CDR2 SNTAGT. Trimming removed 5 bases from V and 4 bases from J, with 10 bases in between.

With respect to this clone: The CDR3 end falls 3 residues outside the read, so it is completed with the germline J gene. V gene TRBV29-1 combines with J gene TRBJ1-4; D is possibly TRBD1 (6 bases). Germline CDR1 reads SQVTM; CDR2 reads ANQGSEA. This CDR3 has 12 amino acids. The V end was cut by 6 bases, the J end by 8 bases, with 13 bases between. This CDR3 is CSVKLDREKLFF. The sequenced CDR3 bases are TGCAGCGTGAAACTCGACAGGGAAAAA.

CDR3 residues: CASSSNRGGNSPLHF. Partial CDR3 DNA: TGTGCCAGTAGTTCGAACAGGGGAGGAAATTCACCC. The V gene is TRBV19, the J gene TRBJ1-6; 7 nucleotides line up with TRBD1. The read terminates 3 residues ahead of where the CDR3 ends, so the germline J gene completes it. V lost 5 bases and J lost 7; bases outside the gene matches: 8. Looked up from germline, CDR1 is LNHDA and CDR2 is SQIVND (reference sequence). The CDR3 consists of 15 residues. Drawing the rest from reference TRBV19 and TRBJ1-6, the complete variable domain is DGGITQSPKYLFRKEGQNVTLSCEQNLNHDAMYWYRQDPGQGLRLIYYSQIVNDFQKGDIAEGYSVSREKKESFPLTVTSAQKNPTAFYLCASSSNRGGNSPLHFGNGTRLTVT.

Note on this clone: The read terminates 3 residues ahead of where the CDR3 ends, so the germline J gene completes it. This chain joins TRBV4-1 and TRBJ1-2; 9 positions agree with TRBD1. V trimming: 3 bases; J trimming: 7 bases; junction bases outside the gene matches: 6. The CDR3 has 14 amino acids. Looked up from germline, CDR1 is MGHRA and CDR2 is YSYEKL. The CDR3 DNA, read in part, is TGCGCCAGCAGCCAGACAGGGGACAGGGTTGGC. Translating it yields CASSQTGDRVG. The full CDR3 sequence reads CASSQTGDRVGYTF.

Concerning this clone: The read ends 3 residues before the CDR3 terminus; that terminus is restored from the germline J gene. The rearrangement joins TRBV9 to TRBJ1-1, with 7 positions matching TRBD1. The CDR3 sequence is 13 residues long. Germline loops: CDR1 SGDLS, CDR2 YYNGEE. Unmatched junction bases numbered 4, after V lost 4 bases and J lost 4 bases. The CDR3 loop is CASSLDRVTEAFF. The part of the CDR3 DNA that was read is TGTGCCAGCAGCCTAGACAGGGTCACTGAA. Based on the CDR3 plus reference TRBV9 and TRBJ1-1, the full variable domain is DSGVTQTPKHLITATGQRVTLRCSPRSGDLSVYWYQQSLDQGLQFLIQYYNGEERAKGNILERFSAQQFPDLHSELNLSSLELGDSALYFCASSLDRVTEAFFGQGTRLTVV.

Of note for this clone: Read coverage stops 3 residues before the CDR3 terminus; the germline J gene supplies the remainder. The rearrangement uses TRBV29-1 and TRBJ1-2, with D maybe TRBD1 (5 bases). In germline, CDR1 is SQVTM, CDR2 ANQGSEA. There are 12 residues in the CDR3. CDR3 residues: CSVSGRRGTYTF. The DNA read from the CDR3 is TGCAGCGTTTCTGGCAGGCGGGGGACC.

Regarding this clone: The CDR3 end lies 3 residues beyond the end of the read and is filled in from the germline J gene. The rearrangement uses TRBV2 and TRBJ1-1; D might be TRBD1 (5 bases). The CDR3 consists of 13 residues. Germline V gives CDR1 SNHLY, CDR2 FYNNEI. The CDR3 here is CASSEVVGVQAFF. The covered CDR3 bases are TGTGCCAGCAGTGAGGTCGTAGGGGTTCAA.

To note about this clone: The read comes to an end 3 residues before the CDR3 does, leaving the germline J gene to fill in the end. The chain is built from TRBV7-2 and TRBJ2-5; 10 bases align to TRBD2. The CDR3 extends over 14 amino acids. After removal of 6 bases from V and 5 bases from J, the junction contained 6 bases not matched to a gene. Germline CDR1 is SGHTA and CDR2 is FQGNSA. Partial CDR3 DNA: TGTGCCAGCAGAAAGCGGGAGGGCCGGGAGACC. It encodes CASRKREGRET. The CDR3, in full, reads CASRKREGRETQYF.

Comments on this clone: The read falls 3 residues short of the CDR3 end, and the missing part is taken from the germline J gene. The chain carries TRBV20-1 and TRBJ2-3; 11 bases match TRBD2. The CDR3 length is 14 residues. V dropped 8 bases and J dropped 3; count of bases not matched to a gene: 7. Germline CDR1 and CDR2: DFQATT and SNEGSKA (reference sequence). This CDR3 reads CSTGTSGSTDTQYF. The covered CDR3 bases are TGCAGTACCGGGACTAGCGGATCTACAGATACG.

As regards this clone: The read ends 3 residues shy of where the CDR3 ends; the end is completed using the germline J gene. This chain uses TRBV18 with TRBJ1-4, with no clear D. V was clipped by 3 bases and J by 0 bases, with 5 bases between them. Germline V gives CDR1 KGHSH, CDR2 LQKENI. This CDR3 is built from 14 residues. The CDR3 is CASSPIATNEKLFF. CDR3 DNA, as far as it was read: TGTGCCAGCTCACCGATAGCAACTAATGAAAAA.

A remark on this clone: The CDR3 end falls 3 residues outside the read, so it is completed with the germline J gene. The chain joins TRBV19 to TRBJ2-4, with 9 bases lining up with TRBD1. The germline V gene encodes CDR1 LNHDA and CDR2 SQIVND (reference sequence). Trimming removed 4 bases from V and 6 bases from J; junction bases left unmatched: 10. This CDR3 spans 16 amino acids. CDR3 DNA, as far as it was read: TGTGCCAGTAGTAGTTTCTTTAGACAGGGGGGAAACATT. This sequence encodes CASSSFFRQGGNI. Given in full, the CDR3 is CASSSFFRQGGNIQYF.

Points on this clone: The read gets to within 3 residues of the CDR3 end, and the germline J gene fills in the rest. The chain is built from TRBV7-4 and TRBJ1-3, with D perhaps matching TRBD1 (5 bases). Germline values: CDR1 SGHVT, CDR2 SQSDAQ. CDR3 length equals 14 residues. The CDR3 here is CASSLKGSGNPIYF. The sequenced CDR3 bases are TGTGCCAGCAGCTTAAAGGGGTCTGGAAACCCG.

About this clone itself: The missing CDR3 end, 3 residues past where the read stops, is filled in from the germline J gene. The chain has TRBV13 and TRBJ2-2; 7 bases map to TRBD1. Germline V gene sequence: CDR1 PRHDT, CDR2 FYEKMQ (reference sequence). The CDR3 extends over 14 amino acids. CDR3 residues: CASSQDRANEKLFF. The part of the CDR3 DNA that was read is TGTGCCAGCAGCCAAGACAGGGCTAATGAAAAG.

Notes on this clone: The DNA ends 3 residues before the CDR3 does, and the rest of the CDR3 is filled in from the germline J gene. The chain employs TRBV5-1 and TRBJ2-5, with D possibly being TRBD2 (5 bases). The V end was cut by 0 bases, the J end by 4 bases, with 13 bases between. The CDR3 length is 15 residues. In germline, CDR1 is SGHRS, CDR2 YFSETQ. The CDR3 DNA, read in part, is TGCGCCAGCAGCTTGGTGTCTAGCAGTTTAGAGACC. It is translated as CASSLVSSSLET. The whole CDR3 is CASSLVSSSLETQYF.

On this clone: Coverage ceases 3 residues before the CDR3 finishes, and the germline J gene fills in the end. The V gene is TRBV5-1, the J gene TRBJ2-5; TRBD1 is a possible D gene (5 bases). The length of the CDR3 is 13 residues. CDR1 is SGHRS and CDR2 is YFSETQ in the germline V gene. V lost 2 bases, J lost 5 bases, and 10 bases lay in between. The covered CDR3 bases are TGCGCCAGCAGCTTCCAGGGAACCGAGACC. Translation: CASSFQGTET. The whole CDR3 region reads CASSFQGTETQYF. The complete variable domain, with remaining parts taken from reference TRBV5-1 and TRBJ2-5, reads KAGVTQTPRYLIKTRGQQVTLSCSPISGHRSVSWYQQTPGQGLQFLFEYFSETQRNKGNFPGRFSGRQFSNSRSEMNVSTLELGDSALYLCASSFQGTETQYFGPGTRLLVL.

Partial CDR3 DNA: TGTGCCAGTAGCGCCGCGCCGGGACTAGCGGGAGGGATGAGCACAGATACG. The encoded protein is CASSAAPGLAGGMSTDT. The entire CDR3 protein is CASSAAPGLAGGMSTDTQYF. The gene calls are TRBV19 and TRBJ2-3; 16 bases map to TRBD2. The read finishes 3 residues shy of the CDR3 end, and the germline J gene is used to complete it. The CDR3 totals 20 residues. J was trimmed by 0 bases and V by 6 bases; bases with no gene match: 12. CDR1 LNHDA and CDR2 SQIVND come from the germline V gene (reference sequence).

The DNA read from the CDR3 is TGTGCCAGCAGCCCGGACAAATCGAGAGAGACC. Translated: CASSPDKSRET. Given in full, the CDR3 is CASSPDKSRETQYF. The chain joins TRBV7-9 to TRBJ2-5; D is possibly TRBD1 (5 bases). The observed sequence ends 3 residues before the CDR3 terminus, with the missing tail filled in from the germline J gene. Deletions cut 5 bases from V and 4 bases from J, with 14 bases between. Per germline, CDR1 SEHNR and CDR2 FQNEAQ (reference sequence). There are 14 residues in the CDR3.

As concerns this clone: The read gets to within 3 residues of the CDR3 end, and the germline J gene fills in the rest. The chain joins TRBV2 to TRBJ1-1; D might be TRBD1 (6 bases). V was pared by 9 bases and J by 2 bases, with 16 bases between. CDR3 size: 14 residues. CDR1 SNHLY and CDR2 FYNNEI come from the germline V gene. This CDR3 is CARGQGSYNTEAFF. CDR3 DNA (partial): TGTGCCAGAGGGCAGGGGAGCTATAACACTGAA. The full variable domain, with the rest looked up from reference TRBV2 and TRBJ1-1, is EPEVTQTPSHQVTQMGQEVILRCVPISNHLYFYWYRQILGQKVEFLVSFYNNEISEKSEIFDDQFSVERPDGSNFTLKIRSTKLEDSAMYFCARGQGSYNTEAFFGQGTRLTVV.

With regard to this clone: The read terminates 3 residues before the CDR3 end, so the remaining end is supplied by the germline J gene. This chain links TRBV5-1 with TRBJ2-7, with 7 bases that match TRBD2. The CDR3 contains 14 residues. Germline V gene data show CDR1 as SGHRS and CDR2 as YFSETQ. Trimming cost V 6 bases and J 0 bases; bases outside gene matches: 6. The part of the CDR3 DNA that was read is TGCGCCAGCAAGAAGGAGCGGGACTCCTACGAG. Encoded protein: CASKKERDSYE. The whole CDR3 sequence is CASKKERDSYEQYF.

The CDR3 reads CASSPQTDTEAFF. The covered CDR3 bases are TGTGCCAGCAGCCCCCAAACGGACACTGAA. This chain links TRBV7-9 with TRBJ1-1; no reliable D call. The observed sequence ends 3 residues before the CDR3 terminus, with the missing tail filled in from the germline J gene. This CDR3 comprises 13 residues. CDR1 and CDR2 (germline): SEHNR, FQNEAQ (reference sequence). V was cut by 5 bases and J by 3 bases, with 10 bases left in between.

Details on this clone: The read ends 3 residues early relative to the CDR3; the germline J gene fills the gap. The chain combines TRBV27 with TRBJ2-2; no clear D. Germline lookup yields CDR1 MNHEY and CDR2 SMNVEV (reference sequence). V was clipped by 4 bases and J by 1 base, with 7 bases between them. There are 14 residues in the CDR3. CDR3 loop: CASSWQMNTGELFF. The sequenced CDR3 bases are TGTGCCAGCAGTTGGCAGATGAACACCGGGGAG.

A remark on this clone: The sequenced fragment ends 3 residues before the CDR3 boundary, so the rest is inferred from the germline J gene. J is TRBJ2-4 and V is TRBV20-1; maybe TRBD2 (5 bases). From germline, CDR1 is DFQATT and CDR2 SNEGSKA (reference sequence). The CDR3 spans 15 residues. The V gene lost 0 bases and the J gene lost 8 bases, with 17 bases spanning the gap. The CDR3 sequence: CSARDYGGSGDIQYF. CDR3 DNA (partial): TGCAGTGCTAGAGATTATGGAGGAAGCGGTGACATT.

As concerns this clone: The missing CDR3 end, 3 residues past where the read stops, is filled in from the germline J gene. The chain couples TRBV7-3 to TRBJ2-3; 7 bases agree with TRBD2. CDR1 and CDR2 (germline): SGHTA, FQGTGA. The CDR3 totals 15 residues. Incomplete CDR3 DNA: TGTGCCAGCAGCTTACTAGGGCGGGAGCAAGAGACG. Amino acids: CASSLLGREQET. The complete CDR3 reads CASSLLGREQETQYF. Drawing the rest from reference TRBV7-3 and TRBJ2-3, the complete variable domain is GAGVSQTPSNKVTEKGKYVELRCDPISGHTALYWYRQSLGQGPEFLIYFQGTGAADDSGLPNDRFFAVRPEGSVSTLKIQRTERGDSAVYLCASSLLGREQETQYFGPGTRLTVL.

Remarks on this clone: Coverage ceases 3 residues before the CDR3 finishes, and the germline J gene fills in the end. At the DNA level, this CDR3 is encoded by other sequences in the same sample as well. The chain employs TRBV19 and TRBJ1-3; 10 bases line up with TRBD1. Germline V gene sequence: CDR1 LNHDA, CDR2 SQIVND (reference sequence). The CDR3 extends over 16 amino acids. The CDR3 here is CASRPGQGRSRGTIYF. The part of the CDR3 DNA that was read is TGTGCCAGTAGACCGGGACAGGGGAGGTCCCGAGGCACA.

For this clone: The missing CDR3 end, 3 residues past where the read stops, is filled in from the germline J gene. J is TRBJ2-3 and V is TRBV18, with TRBD1 identical over 8 bases. The V gene's germline CDR1 is KGHSH and CDR2 LQKENI. The CDR3 is made up of 14 amino acids. The part of the CDR3 DNA that was read is TGTGCCAGCTCAGCGGACAGGGTGGGAGAGACG. This encodes CASSADRVGET. The complete CDR3 protein is CASSADRVGETQYF.